Shown below are 29 T cell receptor beta chains from a single sample sequenced in a study of beta chain features in type 1 diabetes. TCRB transcripts that were expressed got sequenced, as all of the isolated RNA had been reverse transcribed. Repertoires were generated with immunoSEQ multiplex PCR, while TCRdb's copy carries only in-frame clones and drops some. The sample holds about 620,000 clones; around 16% are singletons and the top ten take around 0.095%. Material: naive CD4+ T cells from blood. The source of these receptors is a man between 18 and 29 years old in good health.

This chain uses TRBV4-3 with TRBJ1-2, with 8 nucleotides matching TRBD1. The germline V gene encodes CDR1 LGHNA and CDR2 YSLEER. V trimming: 5 bases; J trimming: 8 bases; junction bases outside the gene matches: 7. This CDR3 has 13 residues. The CDR3 is CASSSRGTGGYTF. CDR3 nucleotide sequence: TGCGCCAGCAGCTCTCGTGGGACAGGCGGCTACACCTTC.

The V and J genes are TRBV5-1 and TRBJ2-7; no clear D. CDR1 and CDR2 (germline): SGHRS, YFSETQ. Trimming left V 7 bases short and J 4 bases short, with 9 bases between. CDR3 size: 11 residues. The CDR3 reads CASRDGYEQYF. DNA for the CDR3: TGCGCCAGCCGTGACGGTTACGAGCAGTACTTC.

The chain has TRBV5-1 and TRBJ2-7; 8 nucleotides align to TRBD1. Germline V CDR1 and CDR2: SGHRS, YFSETQ. This CDR3 spans 16 amino acids. The J segment lost 4 bases and the V segment lost 0 bases, leaving 9 bases of the junction unmatched. As DNA, the CDR3 is TGCGCCAGCAGCTTGGCTGGACAGGGCGCCATTTACGAGCAGTACTTC. This sequence encodes CASSLAGQGAIYEQYF.

This clone was found a few times. The gene calls are TRBV19 and TRBJ1-2, with a possible D match to TRBD1 (5 bases). The CDR3 covers 13 residues. Germline loops: CDR1 LNHDA, CDR2 SQIVND (reference sequence). The V gene lost 8 bases and the J gene lost 0 bases, with 10 bases spanning the gap. This CDR3 reads CASRGTSNYGYTF. CDR3 nucleotide sequence: TGTGCCAGTCGAGGGACGTCTAACTATGGCTACACCTTC.

This clone has a handful of counts. The chain uses TRBV7-2 and TRBJ2-7; the match to TRBD2 covers 8 bases. The V segment lost 5 bases and the J segment 0 bases; nucleotides outside the gene matches: 12. Germline V gives CDR1 SGHTA, CDR2 FQGNSA. The CDR3 has 17 amino acids. The CDR3 DNA follows: TGTGCCAGCAGCCCCTCGGGCGGGGGGTTGAGCTCCTACGAGCAGTACTTC. It encodes CASSPSGGGLSSYEQYF. Full variable domain (outside the CDR3, taken from reference TRBV7-2 and TRBJ2-7): GAGVSQSPSNKVTEKGKDVELRCDPISGHTALYWYRQSLGQGLEFLIYFQGNSAPDKSGLPSDRFSAERTGGSVSTLTIQRTQQEDSAVYLCASSPSGGGLSSYEQYFGPGTRLTVT.

The rearrangement joins TRBV9 to TRBJ2-5, with 11 positions matching TRBD1. This CDR3 comprises 16 residues. Germline CDR1 and CDR2: SGDLS and YYNGEE. J lost 4 bases, V lost 3 bases, and 8 bases had no gene match. The CDR3 spells CASSGTVGTGGETQYF. The CDR3 DNA follows: TGTGCCAGCAGCGGGACAGTGGGGACAGGGGGAGAGACCCAGTACTTC.

This clone was picked up many times. This CDR3 is also generated by other DNA sequences in the sample. The chain carries TRBV7-2 and TRBJ2-7; the D is unclear. Germline values: CDR1 SGHTA, CDR2 FQGNSA. This CDR3 contains 11 residues. The V gene lost 2 bases and the J gene lost 4 bases, with 3 bases spanning the gap. DNA for the CDR3: TGTGCCAGCAGCTTAAAGTACGAGCAGTACTTC. Translated: CASSLKYEQYF.

The gene calls are TRBV11-2 and TRBJ2-2; TRBD1 matches at 8 bases. From germline, CDR1 is SGHAT and CDR2 FQNNGV. The V and J ends lost 3 bases and 3 bases, in that order; junction bases with no gene match: 6. This CDR3 contains 16 residues. The CDR3: CASSLAGGADTGELFF. The CDR3 region has the DNA TGTGCCAGCAGCTTGGCAGGGGGCGCGGACACCGGGGAGCTGTTTTTT.

This chain links TRBV13 with TRBJ1-5, with 7 bases fitting TRBD1. The junction had 20 bases not matched to a gene; V was cut back by 0 bases and J by 9 bases. This CDR3 spans 19 amino acids. The germline V gene has CDR1 PRHDT and CDR2 FYEKMQ (reference sequence). DNA of the CDR3: TGTGCCAGCAGCTTAGGCCTGAGACAGGGCCTTTTGAGAGGGAGGCCCCAGCATTTT. It is translated as CASSLGLRQGLLRGRPQHF.

The chain employs TRBV10-3 and TRBJ1-1, with no clear D. Looked up from germline, CDR1 is ENHRY and CDR2 is SYGVKD. Trimming took 7 bases from V and 1 from J, leaving 13 bases between them. The CDR3 is 14 residues long. The CDR3 protein is CAIKTGQPNTEAFF. For the CDR3, the DNA is TGTGCCATCAAGACGGGCCAACCGAACACTGAAGCTTTCTTT.

The CDR3 bases are TGTGCCAGCAGAACAGGGGCAAGGGAAAAACTGTTTTTT. Protein product: CASRTGAREKLFF. V usage is TRBV6-5 and J usage is TRBJ1-4, with 7 nucleotides matching TRBD1. V lost 6 bases and J lost 8; bases outside the gene matches: 6. Germline V lookup: CDR1 MNHEY, CDR2 SVGAGI. The CDR3 is made up of 13 amino acids.

The CDR3 reads CASSLNAGWLNTEAFF. In nucleotides, the CDR3 is TGCGCCAGCAGCTTAAACGCAGGGTGGTTGAACACTGAAGCTTTCTTT. The chain employs TRBV5-1 and TRBJ1-1; D might be TRBD1 (5 bases). Germline CDR1 reads SGHRS; CDR2 reads YFSETQ. Trimming removed 2 bases from V and 0 bases from J, with 14 bases in between. The CDR3 totals 16 residues.

This clone was observed once. The chain is built from TRBV7-2 and TRBJ1-2; TRBD1 aligns across 7 bases. V shed 5 bases and J 7 bases; nucleotides not matched to a gene: 4. This CDR3 region has 12 residues. From germline, CDR1 is SGHTA and CDR2 FQGNSA. DNA for the CDR3: TGTGCCAGCAGCCTCCGGGACAGTGGCTACACCTTC. This translates into CASSLRDSGYTF.

This sequence joins TRBV2 and TRBJ1-5, with D unresolved. CDR3 size: 13 residues. The germline V gene encodes CDR1 SNHLY and CDR2 FYNNEI. V gave up 4 bases and J gave up 10 bases, with 14 bases separating them. The CDR3 region is CASSVEGTAPQHF. In DNA, the CDR3 is TGTGCCAGCAGTGTAGAGGGTACCGCACCCCAGCATTTT.

The J gene is TRBJ2-5, the V gene TRBV4-1; TRBD2 matches 14 bases. J lost 4 bases, V lost 3 bases, and 7 bases had no gene match. This CDR3 has 17 residues. Germline V lookup: CDR1 MGHRA, CDR2 YSYEKL. CDR3 region: CASSQDRGLAGAETQYF. CDR3 in DNA: TGCGCCAGCAGCCAGGACCGGGGACTAGCGGGGGCAGAGACCCAGTACTTC.

This clone was counted between two and nine times. The gene calls are TRBV7-9 and TRBJ2-3; D perhaps matches TRBD2 (6 bases). Per germline, CDR1 SEHNR and CDR2 FQNEAQ (reference sequence). This CDR3 has 14 amino acids. The V end was cut by 5 bases, the J end by 0 bases, with 9 bases between. The CDR3 region has the DNA TGTGCCAGCAGCAGTAGCGGTAGCACAGATACGCAGTATTTT. This encodes CASSSSGSTDTQYF.

The table lists this clone with a few counts. V usage is TRBV9 and J usage is TRBJ2-6; D is uncertain. The germline V gene has CDR1 SGDLS and CDR2 YYNGEE. V lost 0 bases, J lost 2 bases, and 6 bases lay in between. This CDR3 is 15 amino acids long. CDR3 DNA: TGTGCCAGCAGCGTAGAAGGAACTGGGGCCAACGTCCTGACTTTC. As protein: CASSVEGTGANVLTF.

CDR3 residues: CASSTPGTDEQYF. In DNA form, the CDR3 reads TGTGCCAGCAGCACCCCTGGGACGGACGAGCAGTACTTC. The chain employs TRBV5-4 and TRBJ2-7, with D possibly called TRBD1 or TRBD2 (5 bases each). The CDR3 is 13 residues long. The V gene lost 4 bases and the J gene lost 5 bases, with 13 bases spanning the gap. Germline CDR1 and CDR2: SGHNT and YYREEE (reference sequence).

The chain links TRBV5-1 to TRBJ2-5; no definite D call. CDR3 length equals 13 residues. Deletions cut 3 bases from V and 2 bases from J, with 8 bases between. Germline CDR1 SGHRS, CDR2 YFSETQ. The CDR3 nucleotides read TGCGCCAGCAGCTGGATGCCACAAGAGACCCAGTACTTC. Its protein is CASSWMPQETQYF.

This clone was recorded a few times. CDR3 region: CASTKRLQRNTEAFF. CDR3 DNA: TGTGCCAGCACTAAACGCCTTCAGCGAAACACTGAAGCTTTCTTT. The chain recombines TRBV7-2 with TRBJ1-1; D not certain. V was pared by 7 bases and J by 2 bases, with 17 bases between. The CDR3 consists of 15 residues. Germline V CDR1 and CDR2: SGHTA, FQGNSA.

This clone was seen more than once but under ten times. The gene calls are TRBV6-1 and TRBJ1-4, with TRBD1 identical over 7 bases. CDR3 length: 14 amino acids. V shed 3 bases, J shed 7 bases, and the junction held 5 bases outside the gene matches. Germline V gene sequence: CDR1 MNHNS, CDR2 SASEGT. CDR3: CASSEDRWGEKLFF. The DNA of the CDR3 is TGTGCCAGCAGTGAGGACAGGTGGGGTGAAAAACTGTTTTTT.

In regard to this clone: Other DNA sequences from this sample encode an identical CDR3 as well. The CDR3 spells CATSRDHEQYF. In nucleotides, the CDR3 is TGTGCCACCAGCAGAGACCACGAGCAGTACTTC. This rearrangement joins TRBV15 to TRBJ2-7; no clear D. Trimming took 0 bases from V and 5 from J, leaving 2 bases between them. Germline V gives CDR1 LNHNV, CDR2 YYDKDF (reference sequence). The CDR3 spans 11 residues.

The chain joins TRBV19 to TRBJ2-7, with D perhaps TRBD2 (5 bases). Deletions cut 3 bases from V and 6 bases from J, with 12 bases between. The CDR3 runs to 13 residues. Germline CDR1 and CDR2: LNHDA and SQIVND (reference sequence). The CDR3 reads CASSIRERGEQYF. The CDR3 DNA sequence: TGTGCCAGTAGTATCCGGGAACGGGGCGAGCAGTACTTC. Drawing the rest from reference TRBV19 and TRBJ2-7, the complete variable domain is DGGITQSPKYLFRKEGQNVTLSCEQNLNHDAMYWYRQDPGQGLRLIYYSQIVNDFQKGDIAEGYSVSREKKESFPLTVTSAQKNPTAFYLCASSIRERGEQYFGPGTRLTVT.

The sample holds a few counts of this clone. A read error may produce the germline difference seen at one junction end. The chain couples TRBV4-3 to TRBJ1-2, with unresolved D. The CDR3 extends over 15 amino acids. Germline CDR1 is LGHNA and CDR2 is YSLEER. The CDR3 sequence is CASSQVAAGLVHSIF. The CDR3 DNA follows: TGCGCCAGCAGCCAAGTGGCGGCAGGCCTCGTTCATTCCATCTTC.

This clone was seen only a few times. The chain has TRBV7-2 and TRBJ1-4; D is unclear. The CDR3 covers 13 residues. Trimming left V 3 bases short and J 8 bases short, with 10 bases between. In germline, CDR1 is SGHTA, CDR2 FQGNSA. CDR3 sequence (DNA): TGTGCCAGCAGCTTGCTTGGAGGCGAAAAACTGTTTTTT. Protein: CASSLLGGEKLFF.

The sample holds a few counts of this clone. The chain combines TRBV6-1 with TRBJ1-5; D unclear. Germline V gene data show CDR1 as MNHNS and CDR2 as SASEGT. Trimming shortened V by 3 bases and J by 9 bases, and 9 bases separated the two germline ends. The CDR3 loop spans 12 amino acids. CDR3 in DNA: TGTGCCAGCAGTGATTTCGCGCGGCCCCAGCATTTT. This translates into CASSDFARPQHF.

This chain connects TRBV18 to TRBJ2-7, with 9 bases matching TRBD1. From germline, CDR1 is KGHSH and CDR2 LQKENI. This CDR3 spans 15 amino acids. J gave up 1 base and V 6 bases, and 7 bases lay outside the gene matches. CDR3 sequence: CASSHRDRVSYEQYF. For the CDR3, the DNA is TGTGCCAGCTCCCACCGGGACAGGGTTTCCTACGAGCAGTACTTC.

Only a few counts were recorded for this clone. The rearrangement joins TRBV9 to TRBJ2-7, with D perhaps TRBD1 (5 bases). Trimming removed 3 bases at V and 0 bases at J, with 22 bases between. The CDR3 contains 18 residues. Germline loops: CDR1 SGDLS, CDR2 YYNGEE. The CDR3 region has the DNA TGTGCCAGCAGCGCCACGGACCGAAATACAGGAGTCTCCTACGAGCAGTACTTC. It encodes CASSATDRNTGVSYEQYF.

The chain links TRBV21-1 to TRBJ2-1; the D call of TRBD2 is as the table states it, not checked on the DNA. TRBV21-1 is recorded as a pseudogene. This CDR3 is built from 16 residues. CDR3 in DNA: TGTGCCAGCAGCAAAGGACTAGCGGATCGACACAATGAGCAGTTCTTC. This encodes CASSKGLADRHNEQFF.